This T cell receptor (beta chain) was sequenced during a study of long-term antiretroviral therapy in people with HIV. Whole-study results and caveats: Dominating the repertoire at all time points were the clones that expanded before ART. Post-ART diversity increased but stayed below transplant donor controls.

Investigators performed immunoSEQ version v3.0 at survey level. Sequencing was designed to cover about 40,000-55,000 T-cell genomes in each sample. Clones were sequenced by immunoSEQ multiplex PCR, and TCRdb holds only the in-frame ones, with some missing. The table has under 30,000 clones, about 80% seen once; the top ten hold 5.5% to 8.5%. Treatment of all HIV participants took place in the United States. On this clone itself: As yet, its antigen is unknown.

V lost 0 bases and J lost 3, with 15 bases in between. This CDR3 is 16 amino acids long. Germline loops: CDR1 SGHRS, CDR2 YFSETQ. This clonotype originated in a middle-aged man with HIV. The sequenced sample was unsorted PBMCs, obtained 0.3 years after starting antiretroviral therapy. The V gene is TRBV5-1, the J gene TRBJ1-2, with D perhaps TRBD1 (6 bases). The CDR3 sequence is CASSLAGGALDYGYTF. CDR3 bases: TGCGCCAGCAGCTTGGCCGGGGGGGCACTAGACTATGGCTACACCTTC.